This record looks at one T cell receptor beta chain sequence and its context. The target antigen is unknown. This specimen comes from a study of T cells in localized non-small cell lung cancer. Study-wide findings and caveats: Prolonged overall survival went with higher T cell density in the blood. Detection in adjacent lung was observed for a median around 59 of the top 100 tumor clones.

V lost 3 bases, J lost 6 bases, and 9 bases stayed unmatched. CDR1 SGHAT and CDR2 FQNNGV come from the germline V gene. The CDR3 extends over 15 amino acids. The repertoire was sequenced with immunoSEQ multiplex PCR; TCRdb's copy has only in-frame clones and lacks some. This repertoire shows about 30,000 clones, around 90% found once; its top ten account for about 3.2%. The V gene is TRBV11-2, the J gene TRBJ1-2; 8 nucleotides align to TRBD1. This sequence originates from a female donor over 55 with stage I lung adenocarcinoma. The input for sequencing was peripheral blood, taken before any cancer treatment. In DNA, the CDR3 is TGTGCCAGCAGCTTGTCACAGGGGGTGTTTCATGGCTACACCTTC. It codes for CASSLSQGVFHGYTF.